The 30 T cell receptor beta chains below all came from one sample that was sequenced in a study of blood T cell repertoires in COVID-19. Sequenced by immunoSEQ multiplex PCR; TCRdb stores in-frame clones only, minus some. Here the sample spans over 20,000 clones, 65% to 90% being singletons. The specimen sequenced was peripheral blood. These TCRs come from an older man with acute or convalescent COVID-19.

This chain uses TRBV5-6 with TRBJ2-4, with D tentatively TRBD2 (5 bases). Between the trimmed V and J ends, which lost 9 bases and 6 bases, there was a span of 16 bases. The CDR3 consists of 13 residues. The V gene's germline CDR1 is SGHDT and CDR2 YYEEEE. The CDR3 loop reads CATKGRAGNIQYF. CDR3 in DNA: TGTGCCACCAAAGGGCGGGCGGGAAACATTCAGTACTTC.

This clone appeared a single time. V and J are TRBV5-1 and TRBJ1-4, with 7 bases lining up with TRBD1. CDR3 length equals 14 residues. Germline CDR1 SGHRS, CDR2 YFSETQ. Losses at the gene ends were 3 bases for V and 4 bases for J; bases not matched to a gene: 3. The CDR3 region is CASSSGTVNEKLFF. CDR3 DNA: TGCGCCAGCAGCTCGGGGACAGTTAATGAAAAACTGTTTTTT.

The chain employs TRBV12-3 or TRBV12-4 and TRBJ1-2; the D is unclear. The V and J ends lost 5 bases and 2 bases respectively, with 6 bases between them. This CDR3 is built from 12 residues. In DNA, the CDR3 is TGTGCCAGCAGTCAGATGAACTATGGCTACACCTTC. Its protein product is CASSQMNYGYTF.

This clone has only a few counts. The rearrangement links TRBV13 to TRBJ2-7, with TRBD2 matching 8 bases. Per germline, CDR1 PRHDT and CDR2 FYEKMQ (reference sequence). This CDR3 spans 14 amino acids. After removal of 10 bases from V and 4 bases from J, the junction contained 12 bases not matched to a gene. As DNA, the CDR3 is TGTGCCACCCACCCGGGGACTAGTCGTTACGAGCAGTACTTC. This sequence encodes CATHPGTSRYEQYF.

This chain uses TRBV19 with TRBJ1-6; D remains unclear. V lost 2 bases and J 8 bases, leaving 10 bases between the germline ends. This CDR3 region has 14 residues. Germline CDR1 LNHDA, CDR2 SQIVND (reference sequence). The chain's CDR3 is CASSISGRYSPLHF. The CDR3 coding sequence is TGTGCCAGTAGTATAAGCGGCAGATATTCACCCCTCCACTTT.

This chain links TRBV9 with TRBJ2-3, with TRBD2 matching over 12 bases. Germline V gives CDR1 SGDLS, CDR2 YYNGEE. This CDR3 comprises 15 residues. The junction had 4 bases not matched to a gene; V was cut back by 3 bases and J by 5 bases. The CDR3 is CASSALTSGRDTQYF. DNA of the CDR3: TGTGCCAGCAGCGCCTTGACTAGCGGGAGAGATACGCAGTATTTT.

In this sample, this clone turned up once. The CDR3 spells CASSKGARVDTQYF. The CDR3 DNA reads as TGTGCCAGCAGCAAAGGGGCCCGCGTGGATACGCAGTATTTT. The rearrangement joins TRBV7-2 to TRBJ2-3, with a weak D call TRBD1 (5 bases). Deletions cut 5 bases from V and 6 bases from J, with 15 bases between. Germline V gene data show CDR1 as SGHTA and CDR2 as FQGNSA. The CDR3 runs 14 residues.

The chain has TRBV5-6 and TRBJ1-6; D is ambiguous. The germline V gene has CDR1 SGHDT and CDR2 YYEEEE. This CDR3 is built from 14 residues. Trimming cost V 5 bases and J 10 bases, with 16 bases left between them. The CDR3 nucleotides are TGTGCCAGCAGTCAACAAGGATGGAGGTCACCCCTCCACTTT. It is translated as CASSQQGWRSPLHF.

This rearrangement joins TRBV6-6 to TRBJ1-4; 8 bases match TRBD1. The CDR3 has 15 amino acids. Unmatched junction bases numbered 4, after V lost 5 bases and J lost 2 bases. Germline lookup yields CDR1 MNHNY and CDR2 SVGAGI (reference sequence). The CDR3 sequence is CASSASGGTNEKLFF. Written as DNA, the CDR3 is TGTGCCAGCAGTGCCTCAGGGGGCACTAATGAAAAACTGTTTTTT.

The rearrangement uses TRBV15 and TRBJ1-1, with D unresolved. The germline V gene encodes CDR1 LNHNV and CDR2 YYDKDF (reference sequence). Trimming removed 0 bases from V and 6 bases from J, with 11 bases in between. This CDR3 is built from 14 residues. The CDR3 spells CATSRDTGRAEAFF. The CDR3, as DNA: TGTGCCACCAGCAGAGATACCGGGAGGGCTGAAGCTTTCTTT.

The chain carries TRBV6-5 and TRBJ2-7; 7 bases fit TRBD1. The CDR3 runs 11 residues. The germline CDR1 and CDR2 sequences are MNHEY and SVGAGI. V lost 6 bases and J lost 13; bases outside the gene matches: 9. The DNA of the CDR3 is TGTGCCAGCAGCTCCGGGACAGTATTTTACTTC. Amino acids: CASSSGTVFYF.

The rearrangement links TRBV6-2 or TRBV6-3 to TRBJ1-2, with unresolved D. The germline CDR1 and CDR2 sequences are MNHEY and SVGEGT. There are 13 residues in the CDR3. V lost 6 bases, J lost 4 bases, and 12 bases lay in between. The CDR3 loop is CASSPGGFYGYTF. CDR3 nucleotide sequence: TGTGCCAGCAGCCCTGGAGGGTTCTATGGCTACACCTTC.

The chain links TRBV29-1 to TRBJ2-1, with D possibly TRBD1 on 7 matching bases. The V gene's germline CDR1 is SQVTM and CDR2 ANQGSEA. V lost 7 bases and J 6 bases, leaving 13 bases between the germline ends. The CDR3 spans 12 residues. CDR3 in amino acids: CSAHRGGNEQFF. The CDR3 DNA reads TGCAGCGCACACAGGGGAGGCAATGAGCAGTTCTTC.

The CDR3 DNA is TGTGCCAGTCGGAGGGAGACTGAAGCTTTCTTT. It is translated as CASRRETEAFF. V is TRBV19 and J is TRBJ1-1, with no clear D. V dropped 8 bases and J dropped 5 bases, with 9 bases sitting between them. Germline V CDR1 and CDR2: LNHDA, SQIVND (reference sequence). The CDR3 is 11 amino acids.

This chain uses TRBV30 with TRBJ1-2, with D possibly TRBD1 on 5 matching bases. CDR1 is GTSNPN, CDR2 SVGIG, per germline (reference sequence). With 8 bases removed from V and 5 bases from J, the gap between germline ends came to 15 bases. This CDR3 comprises 12 residues. CDR3 sequence reads: CAGRGGGYGYTF. The CDR3 DNA reads TGTGCCGGCCGCGGGGGAGGATATGGCTACACCTTC.

The rearrangement joins TRBV29-1 to TRBJ2-7, with 10 bases lining up with TRBD2. Germline V CDR1 and CDR2: SQVTM, ANQGSEA. Unmatched junction bases numbered 6, after V lost 4 bases and J lost 0 bases. The CDR3 has 15 amino acids. The CDR3: CSVGQLAGSSYEQYF. The CDR3, as DNA: TGCAGCGTTGGGCAACTAGCGGGGAGCTCCTACGAGCAGTACTTC.

This chain uses TRBV7-6 with TRBJ2-2; 10 nucleotides match TRBD2. In germline, CDR1 is SGHVS, CDR2 FNYEAQ. The CDR3 is 15 residues long. V lost 7 bases to trimming and J lost 9 bases; unmatched junction nucleotides: 11. The CDR3: CASTLSAGGPRELFF. Here the CDR3 DNA reads TGTGCCAGCACACTTTCAGCGGGAGGGCCCCGGGAGCTGTTTTTT.

The rearrangement uses TRBV14 and TRBJ2-5, with 7 bases aligning to TRBD1. The V gene end was trimmed by 4 bases and the J gene end by 6 bases; junction bases not matched to a gene: 11. The length of the CDR3 is 15 residues. Germline lookup yields CDR1 SGHDN and CDR2 FVKESK. CDR3 bases: TGTGCCAGCAGCCCGGGACAGAGTGAATGGCAGACCCAGTACTTC. Amino acid sequence: CASSPGQSEWQTQYF.

This clone was found once. This chain connects TRBV12-3 or TRBV12-4 to TRBJ2-1; the match to TRBD2 covers 7 bases. V lost 7 bases and J lost 9; bases outside the gene matches: 9. This CDR3 region has 13 residues. CDR3 residues: CASTAAGVGEQFF. The CDR3 coding sequence is TGTGCCAGCACCGCCGCGGGGGTAGGTGAGCAGTTCTTC.

The chain links TRBV30 to TRBJ1-6, with D unclear. Trimming removed 2 bases at V and 6 bases at J, with 8 bases between. Looked up from germline, CDR1 is GTSNPN and CDR2 is SVGIG (reference sequence). The CDR3 runs to 13 residues. Here the CDR3 reads CAWSRERNSPLHF. In nucleotides, the CDR3 is TGTGCCTGGAGTAGGGAGCGTAATTCACCCCTCCACTTT.

This chain connects TRBV6-5 to TRBJ2-7; 9 bases match TRBD1. This CDR3 comprises 15 residues. J gave up 6 bases and V 6 bases, and 12 bases lay outside the gene matches. Germline assignment: CDR1 MNHEY and CDR2 SVGAGI. CDR3 sequence: CASSTGTGLGGEQYF. The CDR3 coding sequence is TGTGCCAGCAGCACCGGGACAGGGTTAGGTGGCGAGCAGTACTTC.

The DNA for the CDR3 is TGTGCCAGCAGTTCGAGGGAAACGGGCGAGCAGTACTTC. Amino acids: CASSSRETGEQYF. This sequence joins TRBV6-6 and TRBJ2-7; the D gene is possibly TRBD2 (5 bases). Germline CDR1 and CDR2: MNHNY and SVGAGI (reference sequence). V shed 4 bases and J shed 6 bases, with 13 bases lying between them. CDR3 length equals 13 residues.

This rearrangement joins TRBV7-2 to TRBJ1-3; D is perhaps TRBD1 (6 bases). Trimming took 3 bases from V and 8 from J, leaving 14 bases between them. The germline V gene encodes CDR1 SGHTA and CDR2 FQGNSA. This CDR3 comprises 14 residues. CDR3 amino acids: CASSFTGSTDTIYF. In DNA, the CDR3 is TGTGCCAGCAGCTTCACAGGGTCTACGGACACCATATATTTT.

V gene TRBV30 combines with J gene TRBJ2-1; D is perhaps TRBD1 (5 bases). The CDR3 extends over 11 amino acids. V lost 5 bases to trimming and J lost 8 bases, with 10 bases between them. Germline CDR1 and CDR2: GTSNPN and SVGIG (reference sequence). The CDR3 sequence: CAWAKTDEQFF. CDR3 DNA: TGTGCCTGGGCGAAGACAGATGAGCAGTTCTTC. Drawing the rest from reference TRBV30 and TRBJ2-1, the complete variable domain is SQTIHQWPATLVQPVGSPLSLECTVEGTSNPNLYWYRQAAGRGLQLLFYSVGIGQISSEVPQNLSASRPQDRQFILSSKKLLLSDSGFYLCAWAKTDEQFFGPGTRLTVL.

This clone was counted a few times. The rearrangement uses TRBV4-1 and TRBJ2-7; 8 bases fit TRBD1. This CDR3 is 16 amino acids long. The V gene's germline CDR1 is MGHRA and CDR2 YSYEKL. V was pared by 3 bases and J by 2 bases, with 9 bases of the junction left unmatched. The CDR3 spells CASSQSSRTGTYEQYF. The CDR3 bases are TGCGCCAGCAGCCAGTCGTCCCGGACAGGGACCTACGAGCAGTACTTC.

The chain is built from TRBV5-6 and TRBJ1-1; D is ambiguous. The CDR3 is 15 amino acids. From germline, CDR1 is SGHDT and CDR2 YYEEEE. V gave up 3 bases and J gave up 4 bases, with 16 bases separating them. CDR3 DNA: TGTGCCAGCAGCTCGCCATTGCTGGAGCCCACTGAAGCTTTCTTT. Its protein product is CASSSPLLEPTEAFF.

The chain joins TRBV6-1 to TRBJ1-4, with no clear D. This CDR3 comprises 12 residues. Per germline, CDR1 MNHNS and CDR2 SASEGT. V gave up 1 base and J gave up 8 bases, with 5 bases separating them. The CDR3, as DNA: TGTGCCAGCAGTGAAGACAGCGAAAAACTGTTTTTT. Protein product: CASSEDSEKLFF.

The chain carries TRBV10-1 and TRBJ1-1; D remains ambiguous. Deletions cut 3 bases from V and 3 bases from J, with 11 bases between. The germline V gene has CDR1 WNHNN and CDR2 SYGVQD (reference sequence). CDR3 size: 14 residues. The CDR3 region has the DNA TGCGCCAGCAGTGATAGGAGAACGGACACTGAAGCTTTCTTT. This codes for CASSDRRTDTEAFF.

The V and J genes are TRBV19 and TRBJ2-1, with TRBD2 matching 9 bases. V shed 5 bases and J 8 bases; nucleotides not matched to a gene: 10. CDR3 size: 15 residues. The germline gives CDR1 LNHDA, CDR2 SQIVND (reference sequence). The CDR3 DNA sequence: TGTGCCAGTAGTCCCGGACTAGCGATGTACTATGAGCAGTTCTTC. Its protein product is CASSPGLAMYYEQFF.

This clone was recorded a few times. The CDR3 spells CASRRTSGGDGDTQYF. In nucleotides, the CDR3 is TGTGCCAGCAGACGGACTAGCGGGGGGGATGGGGATACGCAGTATTTT. V and J are TRBV28 and TRBJ2-3; TRBD2 matches at 15 bases. Germline CDR1 MDHEN, CDR2 SYDVKM. The trim removed 6 bases at V and 6 bases at J, leaving 7 bases unmatched. This CDR3 has 16 amino acids.